This T cell receptor (beta chain) derives from a study of OX40 agonist ivuxolimab in advanced cancers. In the study overall: Ivuxolimab was a fully human IgG2 agonistic monoclonal antibody targeting the costimulatory receptor OX40 (CD134). Intravenous ivuxolimab was administered to patients every 2 weeks at six dose levels: 0.01, 0.1, 0.3, 1.5, 3 and 10 mg/kg. Of the roughly 52 patients in dose escalation, approximately 20 had hepatocellular carcinoma, approximately 15 had melanoma, 9 had renal cell carcinoma and 9 had head and neck cancer. A male proportion of nearly 85% and a mean age of approximately 61 years, ranging from 23 to 79, were recorded for the dose-escalation cohort. Prior anti-PD-1, anti-PD-L1 or anti-CTLA-4 therapy was permitted, and 30% to 45% of dose-escalation patients had received checkpoint inhibitors. Partial responses occurred in three dose-escalation patients, of whom one had hepatocellular carcinoma and two had cutaneous melanoma. Peripheral TCRbeta sequencing was intended to test whether TCR sequence diversity was altered and clonal T-cell expansion was caused by ivuxolimab. The paper describes the monotherapy dose-escalation part (N of about 54 patients) of the phase I trial of ivuxolimab. On the study overall, not on this receptor specifically: The antigen specificity of the clonally expanded peripheral T cells was not determined. In the 0.1-3.0 mg/kg groups, partial responders were among the patients with the lowest normalized peripheral clonal expansion, particularly in CD8+ T cells. Low levels of normalized T-cell clonal expansion were also seen in some nonresponding patients. After ivuxolimab, CD8+ T cells had more expanded clones than CD4+ T cells on average. Clonal expansion of both CD4+ and CD8+ blood T cells was observed from baseline to week 6 at doses 0.1 to 3.0 mg/kg.

The trial excluded patients who had a history of autoimmune disease or were on systemic immunosuppression. Peripheral blood for TCR sequencing was collected from all dose cohorts at baseline, on cycle 4 day 1, and on cycle 7 day 1. The samples were drawn from a first-in-human, open-label, multicenter phase I dose-escalation trial of ivuxolimab. The trial enrolled adults with locally advanced or metastatic head and neck squamous cell, hepatocellular, melanoma or renal cell carcinoma. Before TCR sequencing, CD4+ T cells and CD8+ T cells from peripheral blood were sorted into separate populations. The CDR3, from cysteine to phenylalanine, totals 16 residues. Only the CDR3 DNA is retained, 48 bases long and in frame from the first base. The CDR1 and CDR2 encoded by the germline V gene (reference sequence) are SGHNT and YYREEE. Germline trimming: 0 bases from V, 6 bases from J; junction bases outside gene matches: 5.

About this clone: Its cognate antigen has yet to be identified. Per-base qualities were not stored, and no clone one base away is much larger.

For sequencing of the TCRbeta CDR3 region, genomic DNA was extracted from the sorted cells. TCRbeta CDR3 regions were sequenced using the immunoSEQ Assay. Drawn from immuneACCESS, this table holds only the in-frame rearrangements with V and J called that TCRdb kept. Clones are partly lost; checked studies trace under half to an unresolved V gene and leave the rest unexplained. In this sample the table shows 50,000 to 80,000 clones, roughly four fifths of which occur a single time. The top ten clonotypes cover 2.1% of the sample. Source: CD4+ or CD8+ T cells sorted from blood, taken in a trial of the OX40 agonist ivuxolimab. The chain is made from TRBV5-4 and TRBJ1-6; TRBD1 fits 8 bases in the junction. This TCR derives from an adult with an advanced solid tumor such as melanoma, head and neck, liver or kidney cancer. The CDR3 region reads CASSLVSGTGNSPLHF. At the DNA level, the sequence is TGTGCCAGCAGCTTGGTGTCAGGGACAGGTAATTCACCCCTCCACTTT.